A single TCR beta chain is shown here with its context. Antigen specificity is unknown. These data come from a study of cytomegalovirus exposure and HLA in healthy donors. Whole-study findings and limits: A later look showed TCR association rates differing by HLA locus, highest for DRB1 and lowest for HLA-C. Later, an analysis showed that TCR beta chains associated with HLA were more clonally expanded than others that were equally common.

Primers included in the PCR were 60 Vbeta and 13 Jbeta primers. Assay: immunoSEQ multiplex PCR; the TCRdb copy retains only in-frame clones and omits some. Of under 200,000 clones listed, roughly four fifths were seen once; the top ten hold under 2%. Per germline, CDR1 MNHNS and CDR2 SASEGT. Trimming took off 4 bases at V and 2 bases at J, with 14 bases between the two ends. The CDR3 loop spans 15 amino acids. The sequenced material came from PBMCs. The receptor's source is a woman between 18 and 29 years old in good health and CMV-seronegative. The rearrangement links TRBV6-1 to TRBJ1-1; maybe TRBD1 (6 bases). Here the CDR3 reads CASSARRTVNTEAFF. Written as DNA, the CDR3 is TGTGCCAGCAGTGCTCGCCGGACAGTTAACACTGAAGCTTTCTTT.